These 16 T cell receptor beta chains originate from one sample sequenced in a study of somatic mutations in cytotoxic T cells in rheumatoid arthritis (dated by TCRdb to 2017 to 2019). Libraries were made using the immunoSEQ multiplex PCR assay. The source is immuneACCESS, and TCRdb retained only in-frame sequences with V and J called. Part of the clones is not carried over; for the studies checked, unresolved V genes explain less than half of this, and the remainder is unexplained. For this sample the table gives 20,000 to 25,000 clones, of which 80% to 90% were detected only once. Together, the top ten hold more than 3.5% of the sample. Sequenced material: CD8+ T cells sorted from blood. These receptors came from an adult with rheumatoid arthritis.

The J gene is TRBJ2-3, the V gene TRBV4-2, with unresolved D. The CDR3 loop spans 14 amino acids. Germline CDR1 and CDR2: LGHNA and YNFKEQ. Trimming stripped 1 base from V and 3 bases from J, with 8 bases between. The CDR3 DNA sequence: TGTGCCAGCAGCCAAGCCCTAGATACAGATACGCAGTATTTT. It encodes CASSQALDTDTQYF.

J is TRBJ2-5 and V is TRBV19; 7 bases line up with TRBD1. The CDR3 runs to 13 residues. V trimming: 6 bases; J trimming: 4 bases; junction bases outside the gene matches: 5. Germline V CDR1 and CDR2: LNHDA, SQIVND (reference sequence). The DNA of the CDR3 is TGTGCCAGTAGGAAGGGGGCCGGAGAGACCCAGTACTTC. Translation gives CASRKGAGETQYF.

The chain is built from TRBV4-2 and TRBJ2-1; 8 nucleotides align to TRBD2. CDR1 is LGHNA, CDR2 YNFKEQ, per germline. This CDR3 is 16 amino acids long. The V segment lost 1 base and the J segment 9 bases; nucleotides outside the gene matches: 11. The chain's CDR3 is CASSQVGTSSPTEQFF. The CDR3 nucleotides are TGTGCCAGCAGCCAAGTAGGGACTAGTTCACCGACTGAGCAGTTCTTC.

This clone was found once. This chain connects TRBV7-9 to TRBJ1-1; no firm D call. The ends were cut back, 5 bases at V and 2 bases at J, with 15 bases in the middle. The CDR3 totals 15 residues. The V gene's germline CDR1 is SEHNR and CDR2 FQNEAQ (reference sequence). CDR3 in amino acids: CASSTRGRGNTEAFF. As DNA, the CDR3 is TGTGCCAGCAGCACTCGGGGTCGGGGAAACACTGAAGCTTTCTTT.

The chain is built from TRBV13 and TRBJ2-3; the D is unclear. Germline CDR1 PRHDT, CDR2 FYEKMQ (reference sequence). Trimming cost V 0 bases and J 0 bases, with 4 bases left between them. This CDR3 spans 14 amino acids. The CDR3 here is CASSLGDSTDTQYF. In nucleotides, the CDR3 is TGTGCCAGCAGCTTAGGGGACAGCACAGATACGCAGTATTTT.

J is TRBJ1-2 and V is TRBV9, with D possibly matching TRBD1 (6 bases). In germline, CDR1 is SGDLS, CDR2 YYNGEE. CDR3 length equals 17 residues. With 0 bases removed from V and 4 bases from J, the gap between germline ends came to 19 bases. The CDR3 loop is CASSVGLTTGTLYGYTF. CDR3 nucleotides: TGTGCCAGCAGCGTAGGGCTCACTACAGGGACTCTCTATGGCTACACCTTC.

This clone was seen once. This chain links TRBV5-4 with TRBJ2-5; D unclear. This CDR3 has 13 residues. Trimming took off 0 bases at V and 5 bases at J, with 8 bases between the two ends. Per the germline V gene, CDR1 is SGHNT and CDR2 is YYREEE (reference sequence). In DNA form, the CDR3 reads TGTGCCAGCAGCTTGGTGGACGCCGAGACCCAGTACTTC. This sequence encodes CASSLVDAETQYF. Supplemented by reference TRBV5-4 and TRBJ2-5, the full variable domain reads ETGVTQSPTHLIKTRGQQVTLRCSSQSGHNTVSWYQQALGQGPQFIFQYYREEENGRGNFPPRFSGLQFPNYSSELNVNALELDDSALYLCASSLVDAETQYFGPGTRLLVL.

The rearrangement links TRBV6-4 to TRBJ2-5; TRBD2 is a possible D gene (6 bases). V lost 5 bases, J lost 3 bases, and 28 bases lay in between. CDR1 and CDR2 (germline): MRHNA, SNTAGT. This CDR3 spans 19 amino acids. The CDR3 region has the DNA TGTGCCAGCAGTCCCGCTCACCCCGCGGGGCAAAATGTTAAAGAGACCCAGTACTTC. This sequence encodes CASSPAHPAGQNVKETQYF.

This sequence joins TRBV4-2 and TRBJ1-1, with D possibly being TRBD1 (6 bases). The V gene's germline CDR1 is LGHNA and CDR2 YNFKEQ. This CDR3 has 15 amino acids. V lost 0 bases and J lost 1, with 9 bases in between. This CDR3 is CASSQDGDKNTEAFF. The CDR3 DNA is TGTGCCAGCAGCCAAGATGGGGACAAGAACACTGAAGCTTTCTTT.

Details on this clone: At one end, the junction sequence differs from germline, possibly due to a read error. The V gene is TRBV6-1, the J gene TRBJ2-4; D not certain. The germline CDR1 and CDR2 sequences are MNHNS and SASEGT. The CDR3 consists of 13 residues. The CDR3 DNA follows: TGTGCCAGCGTATACCGAGCCGAAAACATTCAGTACTTC. Its protein is CASVYRAENIQYF.

The chain carries TRBV10-3 and TRBJ1-5; D gene unclear. CDR3 length equals 15 residues. Between the trimmed V and J ends, which lost 0 bases and 2 bases, there was a span of 8 bases. Germline loops: CDR1 ENHRY, CDR2 SYGVKD. The CDR3 spells CAISESLDGNQPQHF. The CDR3 DNA follows: TGTGCCATCAGTGAGTCTTTAGACGGCAATCAGCCCCAGCATTTT.

The J gene is TRBJ1-1, the V gene TRBV7-9; D call uncertain. V was pared by 1 base and J by 6 bases, with 6 bases between. The V gene's germline CDR1 is SEHNR and CDR2 FQNEAQ (reference sequence). This CDR3 spans 12 amino acids. In nucleotides, the CDR3 is TGTGCCAGCAGCTTAGAAGGTCCTGAAGCTTTCTTT. Residues: CASSLEGPEAFF.

The chain carries TRBV15 and TRBJ2-7; D tentatively fits TRBD1 or TRBD2 (5 bases each). This CDR3 has 12 residues. With 6 bases removed from V and 3 bases from J, the gap between germline ends came to 9 bases. Germline V lookup: CDR1 LNHNV, CDR2 YYDKDF (reference sequence). This CDR3 is CATRRDGYEQYF. The DNA of the CDR3 is TGTGCCACCAGGAGGGACGGCTACGAGCAGTACTTC.

The CDR3 reads CASSLGGGYTEAFF. CDR3 DNA: TGTGCCAGCAGTTTAGGAGGTGGGTACACTGAAGCTTTCTTT. This chain connects TRBV27 to TRBJ1-1; D not resolved. CDR1 is MNHEY, CDR2 SMNVEV, per germline (reference sequence). V dropped 2 bases and J dropped 3 bases, with 10 bases sitting between them. CDR3 size: 14 residues.

This sequence joins TRBV25-1 and TRBJ1-2, with D possibly TRBD1 on 6 matching bases. The V end was cut by 5 bases, the J end by 3 bases, with 16 bases between. CDR1 is MGHDK and CDR2 is SYGVNS in the germline V gene. This CDR3 contains 15 residues. CDR3 in DNA: TGTGCCAGCAGTCCAGGGCCCACAGGGTACTATGGCTACACCTTC. This encodes CASSPGPTGYYGYTF.

The chain has TRBV13 and TRBJ2-7, with unresolved D. Germline V lookup: CDR1 PRHDT, CDR2 FYEKMQ (reference sequence). Trimming left V 3 bases short and J 2 bases short, with 14 bases between. This CDR3 comprises 15 residues. The CDR3 is CASSLSDDVAYEQYF. The CDR3 bases are TGTGCCAGCAGCTTGAGTGACGATGTCGCCTACGAGCAGTACTTC.